The 29 T cell receptor beta chains listed next were all sequenced from one sample in a study of blood T cell repertoires in COVID-19. Sequencing was performed with immunoSEQ multiplex PCR; in TCRdb, only in-frame clones are kept and a portion is missing. The data contain 85,000 to 130,000 clones, around four fifths of them singletons. Sequencing was carried out using peripheral blood. The receptors stem from a man aged 60-69 years with acute or convalescent COVID-19.

The V gene is TRBV13, the J gene TRBJ2-7; maybe TRBD2 (5 bases). Germline lookup yields CDR1 PRHDT and CDR2 FYEKMQ (reference sequence). Deletions cut 5 bases from V and 0 bases from J, with 11 bases between. There are 14 residues in the CDR3. The CDR3: CASSPPGSSYEQYF. The DNA for the CDR3 is TGTGCCAGCAGCCCACCGGGGAGCTCCTACGAGCAGTACTTC.

The chain employs TRBV29-1 and TRBJ2-3; maybe TRBD2 (5 bases). The CDR3 has 11 residues. Germline values: CDR1 SQVTM, CDR2 ANQGSEA. V was shortened by 7 bases and J by 6 bases, with 11 bases between the two germline ends. For the CDR3, the DNA is TGCAGCGCCTTGCGGGCGGATACGCAGTATTTT. Its translation is CSALRADTQYF.

This chain uses TRBV11-2 with TRBJ2-7; no reliable D call. V lost 1 base to trimming and J lost 3 bases, with 4 bases between them. The V gene's germline CDR1 is SGHAT and CDR2 FQNNGV. This CDR3 has 12 amino acids. This CDR3 is CASSLVGYEQYV. In DNA, the CDR3 is TGTGCCAGCAGCTTAGTCGGCTACGAGCAGTACGTC.

This clone has only a few counts. The junction departs from germline at one end; a sequencing error may be responsible. This rearrangement joins TRBV19 to TRBJ1-1; D possibly corresponds to TRBD1 (6 bases). Germline lookup yields CDR1 LNHDA and CDR2 SQIVND (reference sequence). The CDR3 has 14 amino acids. In DNA form, the CDR3 reads TGTGCCAGTAGTATACCTGTCCGGGACACTGTAGCTTTCTTT. Amino acids: CASSIPVRDTVAFF.

This rearrangement joins TRBV11-2 to TRBJ2-7; the D gene is possibly TRBD1 (6 bases). The germline V gene encodes CDR1 SGHAT and CDR2 FQNNGV. The CDR3 loop spans 15 amino acids. Trimming shortened V by 2 bases and J by 0 bases, and 11 bases separated the two germline ends. As DNA, the CDR3 is TGTGCCAGCAGCTTAACAGGGAGCTACTCCTACGAGCAGTACTTC. Translated: CASSLTGSYSYEQYF.

The chain carries TRBV19 and TRBJ1-6; a weak D match, TRBD1 (6 bases). CDR1 LNHDA and CDR2 SQIVND come from the germline V gene (reference sequence). The CDR3 length is 16 residues. V lost 4 bases and J 6 bases, leaving 16 bases between the germline ends. DNA of the CDR3: TGTGCCAGTAGTACCGCGGGGGGACAAAGTAATTCACCCCTCCACTTT. Its translation is CASSTAGGQSNSPLHF.

This chain connects TRBV21-1 to TRBJ2-1; TRBD2 is the table's D call and was not checked against the DNA. TRBV21-1 is assigned pseudogene status. The CDR3 runs 16 residues. The CDR3 coding sequence is TGTGCCAGCAGCCGTGGGTACTGCGCCCGAGGGAATGAGCAGTTCTTC. It is translated as CASSRGYCARGNEQFF.

The V and J genes are TRBV15 and TRBJ2-4; 7 nucleotides agree with TRBD1. This CDR3 spans 16 amino acids. The V segment lost 2 bases and the J segment 0 bases; nucleotides outside the gene matches: 4. The germline V gene has CDR1 LNHNV and CDR2 YYDKDF (reference sequence). The CDR3 here is CATSRYRGAAKNIQYF. The CDR3 coding sequence is TGTGCCACCAGCAGATACAGGGGAGCAGCCAAAAACATTCAGTACTTC.

The chain uses TRBV2 and TRBJ2-7; maybe TRBD2 (5 bases). The CDR3 contains 15 residues. V gave up 2 bases and J gave up 0 bases, with 11 bases separating them. Germline CDR1 SNHLY, CDR2 FYNNEI. The CDR3 protein is CASSERHGSSYEQYF. The CDR3 DNA reads TGTGCCAGCAGTGAACGACATGGGAGCTCCTACGAGCAGTACTTC. Together with reference TRBV2 and TRBJ2-7, the CDR3 gives the full variable domain: EPEVTQTPSHQVTQMGQEVILRCVPISNHLYFYWYRQILGQKVEFLVSFYNNEISEKSEIFDDQFSVERPDGSNFTLKIRSTKLEDSAMYFCASSERHGSSYEQYFGPGTRLTVT.

The gene calls are TRBV5-1 and TRBJ2-1; D call uncertain. Germline V gene lookup returns CDR1 SGHRS and CDR2 YFSETQ. CDR3 length: 15 residues. V was clipped by 7 bases and J by 9 bases, with 23 bases between them. The CDR3 here is CASRLLVAPDTEQFF. DNA of the CDR3: TGCGCCAGCCGCCTATTGGTGGCACCCGACACTGAGCAGTTCTTC.

The V gene is TRBV5-1, the J gene TRBJ1-1; D gene uncertain. CDR1 is SGHRS and CDR2 is YFSETQ in the germline V gene. V lost 4 bases, J lost 4 bases, and 17 bases lay in between. CDR3 length: 15 residues. CDR3 loop: CASSPGRAGSTEAFF. CDR3 DNA: TGCGCCAGCAGCCCTGGGAGAGCGGGATCCACTGAAGCTTTCTTT.

The J gene is TRBJ2-7, the V gene TRBV11-2, with TRBD2 matching 11 bases. The V and J ends lost 5 bases and 6 bases, in that order; junction bases with no gene match: 9. The CDR3 has 15 amino acids. CDR1 and CDR2 from the germline V gene are SGHAT and FQNNGV. The CDR3 DNA follows: TGTGCCAGCAGCCCCCGACTAGCGGGAAGTTCCGAGCAGTACTTC. Encoded protein: CASSPRLAGSSEQYF.

The chain combines TRBV4-1 with TRBJ2-1; TRBD2 agrees at 10 bases. The CDR3 runs 16 residues. Unmatched junction bases numbered 8, after V lost 0 bases and J lost 9 bases. Germline V gives CDR1 MGHRA, CDR2 YSYEKL. In DNA form, the CDR3 reads TGCGCCAGCAGCCAAGATTGGCTAGCGGGAGTAAGTGAGCAGTTCTTC. This codes for CASSQDWLAGVSEQFF.

V is TRBV6-2 or TRBV6-3 and J is TRBJ2-7; 7 bases are a match to TRBD1. The CDR3 is 13 residues long. Germline CDR1 and CDR2: MNHEY and SVGEGT. The J segment lost 4 bases and the V segment lost 5 bases, leaving 5 bases of the junction unmatched. The CDR3 reads CASSPGTVYEQYF. Written as DNA, the CDR3 is TGTGCCAGCAGTCCCGGGACAGTTTACGAGCAGTACTTC.

The chain joins TRBV10-1 to TRBJ2-4; D ambiguous. Trimming pared 4 bases from V and 0 bases from J, leaving 10 bases between. The germline gives CDR1 WNHNN, CDR2 SYGVQD (reference sequence). The CDR3 is 15 amino acids. This CDR3 is CASSASRLAKNIQYF. CDR3 bases: TGCGCCAGCAGTGCCTCCAGGCTAGCCAAAAACATTCAGTACTTC.

V gene TRBV5-5 combines with J gene TRBJ1-5, with 8 bases fitting TRBD1. V lost 4 bases, J lost 4 bases, and 4 bases stayed unmatched. Germline-derived CDR1 and CDR2 are SGHKS and YYEKEE (reference sequence). CDR3 length: 14 residues. CDR3 nucleotides: TGTGCCAGCAGCGGGCGGACAGGGAATCAGCCCCAGCATTTT. Its translation is CASSGRTGNQPQHF.

The J gene is TRBJ2-1, the V gene TRBV28; 8 bases line up with TRBD2. In germline, CDR1 is MDHEN, CDR2 SYDVKM. The V gene end was trimmed by 4 bases and the J gene end by 2 bases; junction bases not matched to a gene: 7. The CDR3 has 16 amino acids. CDR3 in DNA: TGTGCCAGCAGTTCGTCGGGAGGGGCGACCTACAATGAGCAGTTCTTC. Its translation is CASSSSGGATYNEQFF.

The chain uses TRBV11-3 and TRBJ1-2; D is unresolved. This CDR3 is built from 14 residues. Germline CDR1 reads SGHNT; CDR2 reads YENEEA. The V end was cut by 3 bases, the J end by 2 bases, with 10 bases between. The CDR3 is CASSFRVENYGYTF. As DNA, the CDR3 is TGTGCCAGCAGCTTCCGGGTAGAAAACTATGGCTACACCTTC. The complete variable domain, with remaining parts taken from reference TRBV11-3 and TRBJ1-2, reads EAGVVQSPRYKIIEKKQPVAFWCNPISGHNTLYWYLQNLGQGPELLIRYENEEAVDDSQLPKDRFSAERLKGVDSTLKIQPAELGDSAVYLCASSFRVENYGYTFGSGTRLTVV.

Concerning this clone itself: At the DNA level, this CDR3 is encoded by other sequences in the same sample as well. V and J are TRBV29-1 and TRBJ2-5; the D is unclear. The CDR3 has 12 amino acids. V was cut by 1 base and J by 3 bases, with 6 bases left in between. Germline-derived CDR1 and CDR2 are SQVTM and ANQGSEA. CDR3 nucleotides: TGCAGCGTTGAAGGTGGAGAAGAGACCCAGTACTTC. Its translation: CSVEGGEETQYF.

This clone showed up just once. This chain connects TRBV28 to TRBJ2-7, with 9 bases aligning to TRBD2. Germline V gene sequence: CDR1 MDHEN, CDR2 SYDVKM. The CDR3 runs 13 residues. The ends lost 4 bases at V and 9 bases at J; junction bases unmatched: 7. The CDR3 sequence: CASSSGTSSAQYF. The DNA of the CDR3 is TGTGCCAGCAGTTCCGGGACTAGCTCGGCGCAGTACTTC.

The chain links TRBV6-2 or TRBV6-3 to TRBJ2-5, with 7 bases that match TRBD2. CDR1 MNHEY and CDR2 SVGEGT come from the germline V gene. V was clipped by 5 bases and J by 1 base; unmatched bases: 7. The CDR3 runs 15 residues. Written as DNA, the CDR3 is TGTGCCAGCAGTCCCACTTGGACTAGCCAAGAGACCCAGTACTTC. Protein product: CASSPTWTSQETQYF.

This clone was recorded a few times. The CDR3 region has the DNA TGTGCCAGCAGTCCCCAAACGACAGGGGGCAATGGCTACACCTTC. Translated: CASSPQTTGGNGYTF. V usage is TRBV7-9 and J usage is TRBJ1-2, with 10 bases identical to TRBD1. CDR1 and CDR2 from the germline V gene are SEHNR and FQNEAQ (reference sequence). The trim removed 6 bases at V and 6 bases at J, leaving 10 bases unmatched. The CDR3 has 15 residues.

This chain uses TRBV20-1 with TRBJ2-1; 10 nucleotides line up with TRBD2. CDR1 is DFQATT, CDR2 SNEGSKA, per germline (reference sequence). This CDR3 comprises 17 residues. The J segment lost 8 bases and the V segment lost 3 bases, leaving 16 bases of the junction unmatched. This CDR3 is CSASQTPSGSFGDEQFF. The DNA for the CDR3 is TGCAGTGCTAGTCAGACCCCTAGCGGGAGCTTTGGGGATGAGCAGTTCTTC.

The rearrangement uses TRBV28 and TRBJ1-2; D uncertain. From germline, CDR1 is MDHEN and CDR2 SYDVKM. V was clipped by 1 base and J by 5 bases, with 11 bases between them. This CDR3 has 14 residues. The CDR3 loop reads CASSLSSALYGYTF. In nucleotides, the CDR3 is TGTGCCAGCAGTTTATCAAGTGCCCTATATGGCTACACCTTC.

This chain uses TRBV6-5 with TRBJ1-3; D gene ambiguous. Germline CDR1 and CDR2: MNHEY and SVGAGI. V was clipped by 2 bases and J by 0 bases, with 8 bases between them. CDR3 length: 15 residues. CDR3 nucleotides: TGTGCCAGCAGTTACGGCCGCGGCTCTGGAAACACCATATATTTT. Its translation: CASSYGRGSGNTIYF.

V usage is TRBV5-1 and J usage is TRBJ2-6, with D perhaps matching TRBD1 (5 bases). This CDR3 contains 16 residues. Per germline, CDR1 SGHRS and CDR2 YFSETQ. Trimming took 0 bases from V and 1 from J, leaving 8 bases between them. Here the CDR3 DNA reads TGCGCCAGCAGCTTGGGGACATGGTCTGGGGCCAACGTCCTGACTTTC. Residues: CASSLGTWSGANVLTF.

The chain links TRBV27 to TRBJ1-1; D call uncertain. The CDR3 is 13 amino acids. Germline CDR1 and CDR2: MNHEY and SMNVEV (reference sequence). Trimming took off 0 bases at V and 2 bases at J, with 4 bases between the two ends. The CDR3 DNA follows: TGTGCCAGCAGTTTATCCCTAAACACTGAAGCTTTCTTT. Translation: CASSLSLNTEAFF.

This chain connects TRBV7-6 to TRBJ1-1; the D is unclear. Germline lookup yields CDR1 SGHVS and CDR2 FNYEAQ. The CDR3 has 12 amino acids. Trimming stripped 5 bases from V and 8 bases from J, with 12 bases between. As DNA, the CDR3 is TGTGCCAGCAGCCCCGGTTGGAGGGAAGCTTTCTTT. Translated, it gives CASSPGWREAFF.

This clone was found a few times. The J gene is TRBJ2-4, the V gene TRBV5-1, with D possibly TRBD2 on 5 matching bases. CDR3 length: 14 residues. V lost 3 bases to trimming and J lost 6 bases, with 13 bases between them. Germline CDR1 reads SGHRS; CDR2 reads YFSETQ. The CDR3 is CASSSGLVINIQYF. CDR3 in DNA: TGCGCCAGCAGCTCCGGACTCGTTATAAACATTCAGTACTTC.